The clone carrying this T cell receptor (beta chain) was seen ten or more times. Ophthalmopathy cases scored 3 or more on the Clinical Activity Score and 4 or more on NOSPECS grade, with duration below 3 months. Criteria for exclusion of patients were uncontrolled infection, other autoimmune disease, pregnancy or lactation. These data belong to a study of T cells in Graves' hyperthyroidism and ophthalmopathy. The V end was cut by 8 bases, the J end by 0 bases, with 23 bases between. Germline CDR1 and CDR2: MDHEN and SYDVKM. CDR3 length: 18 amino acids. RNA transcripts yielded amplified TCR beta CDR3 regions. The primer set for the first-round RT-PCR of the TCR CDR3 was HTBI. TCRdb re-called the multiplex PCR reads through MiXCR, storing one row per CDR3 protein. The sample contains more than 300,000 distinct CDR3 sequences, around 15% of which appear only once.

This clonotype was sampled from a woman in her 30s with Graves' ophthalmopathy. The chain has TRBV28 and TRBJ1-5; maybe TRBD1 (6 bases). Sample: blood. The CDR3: CASSRGRKVPYSNQPQHF. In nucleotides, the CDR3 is TGTGCCAGCTCCCGGGGGCGAAAAGTACCGTATAGCAATCAGCCCCAGCATTTT.